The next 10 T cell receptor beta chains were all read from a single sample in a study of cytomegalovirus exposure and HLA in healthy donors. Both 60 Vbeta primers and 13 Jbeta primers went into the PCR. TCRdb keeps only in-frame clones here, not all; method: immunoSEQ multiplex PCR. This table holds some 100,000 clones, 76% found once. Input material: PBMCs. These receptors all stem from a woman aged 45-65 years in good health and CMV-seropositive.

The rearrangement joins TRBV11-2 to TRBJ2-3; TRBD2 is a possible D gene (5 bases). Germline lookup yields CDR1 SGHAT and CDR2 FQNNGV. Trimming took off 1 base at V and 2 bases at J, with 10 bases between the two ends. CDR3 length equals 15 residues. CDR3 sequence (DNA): TGTGCCAGCAGCTTAGGAGGGATCCACACAGATACGCAGTATTTT. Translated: CASSLGGIHTDTQYF.

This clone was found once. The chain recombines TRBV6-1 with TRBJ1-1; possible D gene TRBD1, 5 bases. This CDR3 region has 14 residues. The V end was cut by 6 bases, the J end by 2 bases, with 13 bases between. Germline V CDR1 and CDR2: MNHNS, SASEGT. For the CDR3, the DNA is TGTGCCAGCAGGGAGGGGCCAGGAAACACTGAAGCTTTCTTT. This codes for CASREGPGNTEAFF.

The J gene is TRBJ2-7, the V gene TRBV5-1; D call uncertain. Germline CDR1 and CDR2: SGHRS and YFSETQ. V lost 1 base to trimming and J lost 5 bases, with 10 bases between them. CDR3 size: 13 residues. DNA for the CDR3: TGCGCCAGCAGCTTGTATGGAGCAGACGAGCAGTACTTC. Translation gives CASSLYGADEQYF.

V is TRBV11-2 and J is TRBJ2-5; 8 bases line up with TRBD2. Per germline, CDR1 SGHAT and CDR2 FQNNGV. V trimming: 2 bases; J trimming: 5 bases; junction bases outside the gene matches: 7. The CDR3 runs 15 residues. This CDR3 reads CASSLRGGPGETQYF. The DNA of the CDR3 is TGTGCCAGCAGCTTACGCGGGGGGCCTGGGGAGACCCAGTACTTC.

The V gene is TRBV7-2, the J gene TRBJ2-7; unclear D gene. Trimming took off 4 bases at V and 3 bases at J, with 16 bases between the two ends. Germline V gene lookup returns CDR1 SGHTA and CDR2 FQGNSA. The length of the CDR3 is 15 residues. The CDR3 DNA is TGTGCCAGCAGCTATTACCCTGGGCAAGACTACGAGCAGTACTTC. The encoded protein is CASSYYPGQDYEQYF.

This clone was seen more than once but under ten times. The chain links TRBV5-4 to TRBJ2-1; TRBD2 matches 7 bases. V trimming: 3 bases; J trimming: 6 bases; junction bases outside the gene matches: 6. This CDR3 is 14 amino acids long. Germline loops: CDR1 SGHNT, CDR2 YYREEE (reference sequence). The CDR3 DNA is TGTGCCAGCAGCTCCCGACTAGCTTTCAATGAGCAGTTCTTC. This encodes CASSSRLAFNEQFF.

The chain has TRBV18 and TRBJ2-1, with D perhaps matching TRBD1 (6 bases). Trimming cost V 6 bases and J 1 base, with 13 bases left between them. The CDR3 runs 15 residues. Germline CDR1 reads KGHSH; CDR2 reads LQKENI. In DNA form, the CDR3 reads TGTGCCAGCTCTCCCACAGGGTTTTCCTACAATGAGCAGTTCTTC. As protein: CASSPTGFSYNEQFF.

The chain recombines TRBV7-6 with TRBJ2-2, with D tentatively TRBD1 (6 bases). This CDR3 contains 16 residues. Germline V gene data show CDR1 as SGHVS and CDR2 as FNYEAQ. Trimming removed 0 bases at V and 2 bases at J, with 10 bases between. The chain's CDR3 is CASSLARGFNTGELFF. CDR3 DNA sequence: TGTGCCAGCAGCTTAGCCAGGGGATTTAACACCGGGGAGCTGTTTTTT.

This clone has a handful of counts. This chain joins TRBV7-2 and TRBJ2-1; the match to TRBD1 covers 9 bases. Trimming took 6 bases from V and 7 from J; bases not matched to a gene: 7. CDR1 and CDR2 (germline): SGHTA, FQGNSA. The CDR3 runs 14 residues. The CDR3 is CASRYGTGQNEQFF. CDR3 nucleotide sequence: TGTGCCAGCAGATATGGGACAGGGCAGAATGAGCAGTTCTTC. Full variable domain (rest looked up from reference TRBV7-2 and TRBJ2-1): GAGVSQSPSNKVTEKGKDVELRCDPISGHTALYWYRQSLGQGLEFLIYFQGNSAPDKSGLPSDRFSAERTGGSVSTLTIQRTQQEDSAVYLCASRYGTGQNEQFFGPGTRLTVL.

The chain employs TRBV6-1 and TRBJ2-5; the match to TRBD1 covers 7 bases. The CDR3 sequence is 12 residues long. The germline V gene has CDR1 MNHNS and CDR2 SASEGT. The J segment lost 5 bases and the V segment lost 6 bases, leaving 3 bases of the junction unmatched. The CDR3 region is CASRDRVETQYF. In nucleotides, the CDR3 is TGTGCCAGCAGAGACAGGGTTGAGACCCAGTACTTC.